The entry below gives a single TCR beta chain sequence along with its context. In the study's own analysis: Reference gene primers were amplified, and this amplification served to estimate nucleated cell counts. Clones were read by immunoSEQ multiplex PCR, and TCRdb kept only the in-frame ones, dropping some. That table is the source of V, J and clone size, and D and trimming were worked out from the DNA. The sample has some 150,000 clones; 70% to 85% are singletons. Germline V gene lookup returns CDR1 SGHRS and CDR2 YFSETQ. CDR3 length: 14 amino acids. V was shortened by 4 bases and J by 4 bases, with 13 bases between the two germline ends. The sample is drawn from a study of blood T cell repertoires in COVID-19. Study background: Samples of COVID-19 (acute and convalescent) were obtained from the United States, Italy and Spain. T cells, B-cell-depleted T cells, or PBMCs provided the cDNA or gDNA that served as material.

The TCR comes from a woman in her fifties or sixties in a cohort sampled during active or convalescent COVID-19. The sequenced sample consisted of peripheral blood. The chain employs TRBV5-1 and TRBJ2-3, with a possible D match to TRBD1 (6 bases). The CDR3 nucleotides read TGCGCCAGCAGCGGGGGCAGGGGAGCAGATACGCAGTATTTT. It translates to CASSGGRGADTQYF.